In this sample, the clone carrying this T cell receptor beta chain turned up many times. What it binds is unknown. The data are from a study of T cells in Graves' hyperthyroidism and ophthalmopathy. Study results and caveats: Appearing also in blood were most of the thyroid clonotypes expanded above 0.001. Model predictions of ophthalmopathy came a median approximately 6.2 months before onset.

PBMCs came from roughly 10 ml fresh peripheral blood. The source material, RNA transcripts, was used to amplify TCR beta CDR3 regions. HTBI primers were used for first-round RT-PCR of the TCR CDR3. TCRdb analysed the multiplex PCR reads with MiXCR anew, one entry per CDR3 protein. The repertoire consists of hundreds of thousands of distinct CDR3 sequences, with approximately 13% occurring once and the leading ten covering 9.2%. What was sequenced was blood. This TCR was recovered from a woman under 30 with Graves' hyperthyroidism.

The CDR3: CASSSSHLRETQYF. CDR3 bases: TGTGCCAGCAGTTCCAGCCACCTCCGGGAGACCCAGTACTTC. The V call is TRBV6-2 or TRBV6-3, the J call TRBJ2-5; unclear D gene. The CDR3 totals 14 residues. CDR1 is MNHEY, CDR2 SVGEGT, per germline. Trimming shortened V by 4 bases and J by 5 bases, and 14 bases separated the two germline ends.